The rows below give T cell receptor beta chains drawn from one sample of a study of shared T cell receptors in the human thymus. TCRdb keeps only in-frame clones here, not all; method: immunoSEQ multiplex PCR. The sample carries some 700,000 clones, approximately 87% recorded once. These same records also appear under a second study, on human thymus T cells.

The specimen was thymocytes. The receptors come from a boy younger than two with a congenital heart defect. Both conserved end residues are part of each CDR3. The order of the fields is clone size, CDR3 length, D gene, J gene, V gene, CDR3 DNA, CDR3 protein. D genes are given only for firm matches. Expanded clones are given a class, and other clones once, few, many or no size at all.

once	15	.	TRBJ1-2	TRBV27	TGTGCCAGCAGATCTGGGCAGCATGTCAACTATGGCTACACCTTC	CASRSGQHVNYGYTF
.	15	TRBD1	TRBJ2-5	TRBV14	TGTGCCAGCAGCCAGTCGGTCAGGGGGCAAGAGACCCAGTACTTC	CASSQSVRGQETQYF
.	16	.	TRBJ2-3	TRBV9	TGTGCCAGCAGCGTTGGGGCGGGATCGGGCACAGATACGCAGTATTTT	CASSVGAGSGTDTQYF
.	12	.	TRBJ2-4	TRBV27	TGTGCCAGCACCAGTGATGAAAACATTCAGTACTTC	CASTSDENIQYF
once	19	TRBD2	TRBJ2-1	TRBV5-1	TGCGCCAGCAGCTTGGCCGGGACTAGCGGGAGGAGAACCTACAATGAGCAGTTCTTC	CASSLAGTSGRRTYNEQFF
few	15	.	TRBJ1-1	TRBV6-1	TGTGCCAGCAGTGAATTTAGGACAGCTAACACTGAAGCTTTCTTT	CASSEFRTANTEAFF
.	14	.	TRBJ1-3	TRBV30	TGTGCCTGGAGTGTCGAGGGATCTGGAAACACCATATATTTT	CAWSVEGSGNTIYF
.	15	TRBD2	TRBJ2-7	TRBV27	TGTGCCAGCAGTTTATGGCGGGAGGGCCTTTCCGAGCAGTACTTC	CASSLWREGLSEQYF
.	15	TRBD1	TRBJ2-7	TRBV4-3	TGCGCCAGCAGCCAGACCCGGGACAGGGTCTACGAGCAGTACTTC	CASSQTRDRVYEQYF
.	14	TRBD1	TRBJ1-1	TRBV19	TGTGCCAGTAGTTCGAGGACAGGGGGCACTGAAGCTTTCTTT	CASSSRTGGTEAFF
.	15	.	TRBJ1-5	TRBV15	TGTGCCACCAGCAGAGATTGGGAGGTCAATCAGCCCCAGCATTTT	CATSRDWEVNQPQHF
.	14	.	TRBJ2-7	TRBV2	TGTGCCAGCAGAAGACCGACAGAACCCTACGAGCAGTACTTC	CASRRPTEPYEQYF
.	15	TRBD2	TRBJ2-7	TRBV19	TGTGCCAGTAGTATAGGGACTAGCGGGAGTGGCGAGCAGTACTTC	CASSIGTSGSGEQYF
.	20	TRBD2	TRBJ2-3	TRBV4-1	TGCGCCAGCAGCCAAGATAAGGGGGGACTAGCGGGACTAAACACAGATACGCAGTATTTT	CASSQDKGGLAGLNTDTQYF
.	19	TRBD1	TRBJ2-7	TRBV2	TGTGCCAGCAGTGAAGCGCTTCCAGACAGGGGGCGCTTACTGGGCGAGCAGTACTTC	CASSEALPDRGRLLGEQYF
.	13	.	TRBJ2-5	TRBV7-9	TGTGCCAGCTCCCCTGCGGGACAAGAGACCCAGTACTTC	CASSPAGQETQYF
.	16	TRBD2	TRBJ2-5	TRBV4-2	TGTGCCAGCAGCCAAGTGACTAGCGGGGACGAAGAGACCCAGTACTTC	CASSQVTSGDEETQYF
.	19	.	TRBJ2-2	TRBV7-2	TGTGCCAGCATCATCAGAATGGGGTGGCGGGGCGCGAACACCGGGGAGCTGTTTTTT	CASIIRMGWRGANTGELFF
.	11	.	TRBJ2-7	TRBV7-9	TGTGCCACCACAGCCTCCTACGAGCAGTACTTC	CATTASYEQYF
.	16	TRBD2	TRBJ2-7	TRBV13	TGTGCCAGCAGCCATCCCCCCGGGACTAGCGGGATCGAGCAGTACTTC	CASSHPPGTSGIEQYF
once	15	TRBD2	TRBJ2-7	TRBV30	TGTGCCTGGAGTCCGCCCTGGCGGGAGGAACACGAGCAGTACTTC	CAWSPPWREEHEQYF
.	13	TRBD1	TRBJ1-1	TRBV30	TGTGCCTGGAGTGTAGACAGGGGTTTCGAAGTTTTCTTT	CAWSVDRGFEVFF
.	11	.	TRBJ2-7	TRBV19	TGTGCCAGTAGTATTGGAGGGGAAAAGTACTTC	CASSIGGEKYF
.	16	.	TRBJ2-3	TRBV28	TGTGCCAGCAGTTTATGGGCAAGAGGGCCACGAGATACGCAGTATTTT	CASSLWARGPRDTQYF
.	18	TRBD2	TRBJ2-5	TRBV5-1	TGCGCCAGCAGCTTGTCACATCCGGGACTAGCGGAGCAAGAGACCCAGTACTTC	CASSLSHPGLAEQETQYF
.	12	.	TRBJ1-1	TRBV21-1	TGTGCCAGCACAGGGGATAGCACTGAAGCTTTCTTT	CASTGDSTEAFF
.	18	TRBD1	TRBJ1-3	TRBV4-1	TGCGCCAGCAGCCACGTAAACCGGGACAGTAACTCTGGAAACACCATATATTTT	CASSHVNRDSNSGNTIYF
.	16	TRBD1	TRBJ1-2	TRBV4-1	TGCGCCAGCAGCCGGAATTTGGGACAGGGGCGTTATGGCTACACCTTC	CASSRNLGQGRYGYTF
.	13	.	TRBJ1-4	TRBV27	TGTGCCAGCAGTCCCCGAACTAATGAAAAACTGTTTTTT	CASSPRTNEKLFF
.	16	.	TRBJ1-5	TRBV27	TGTGCCAGCGCCCCACACAGCTTATCTAGCAATCAGCCCCAGCATTTT	CASAPHSLSSNQPQHF
.	16	TRBD1	TRBJ2-7	TRBV19	TGTGCCAGTAGTCCAGTCCCGGGACAGGGTGGCTACGAGCAGTACTTC	CASSPVPGQGGYEQYF
.	16	TRBD1	TRBJ2-7	TRBV28	TGTGCCAGCAGTCCAGCCAGGGGGCGAAGCTCCTACGAGCAGTACTTC	CASSPARGRSSYEQYF
.	16	TRBD2	TRBJ2-7	TRBV11-2	TGTGCCAGCAGCTTAGTAGTTCGGGAGGGATCCTACGAGCAGTACTTC	CASSLVVREGSYEQYF
once	22	TRBD2	TRBJ2-1	TRBV15	TGTGCCACCAGCAGATCGGGGCCGAGACTAGCGGCCCCGAAGGGGTTGACTTGTGAGCAGTTCTTC	CATSRSGPRLAAPKGLTCEQFF
once	14	.	TRBJ2-7	TRBV27	TGTGCCAGCAGTTTAGAGTCCGCCTCCTACGAGCAGTACTTC	CASSLESASYEQYF
.	19	TRBD1	TRBJ1-4	TRBV7-2	TGTGCCAGCAGCCCCAGCCCACCCATGCAGGACAGGGTAAATGAAAGACTGTTTTTT	CASSPSPPMQDRVNERLFF
.	16	TRBD1	TRBJ1-3	TRBV19	TGTGCCAGTAGGCCGGGACGGACAGGGACCCGAAACACCATATATTTT	CASRPGRTGTRNTIYF
.	14	.	TRBJ2-7	TRBV7-2	.	CASSLADWVGLGSF
.	18	.	TRBJ1-4	TRBV5-6	TGTGCCAGCAGCTTGGAAGGTGGAGGGGCCGCCGCTAATGAAAAACTGTTTTTT	CASSLEGGGAAANEKLFF
.	16	.	TRBJ2-3	TRBV29-1	TGCAGCGTTGAAGAATCGAGGACACAGGGCAGAAATACGCAGTATTTT	CSVEESRTQGRNTQYF
.	13	.	TRBJ2-7	TRBV6-6	TGTGCCAGCAGCAGGGGTTTGGACTACGAGCAGTACTTC	CASSRGLDYEQYF
few	12	.	TRBJ2-2	TRBV30	TGTGCCTGGAGGATCAGGGCCGGGGAGCTGTTTTTT	CAWRIRAGELFF
.	15	TRBD2	TRBJ2-7	TRBV4-2	TGTGCCAGCAGCCCCCGGGCTGCGGGAGGTCACGAGCAGTACTTC	CASSPRAAGGHEQYF
.	14	TRBD1	TRBJ2-7	TRBV7-6	TGTGCCAGCAACCTCGGGGCAGGGGGCAACGAGCAGTACTTC	CASNLGAGGNEQYF
.	15	.	TRBJ1-6	TRBV25-1	TGTGCCAGCAACCAAGGACAGAGCCCAAATTCACCCCTCCACTTT	CASNQGQSPNSPLHF
.	16	TRBD1	TRBJ2-5	TRBV7-9	TGTGCCAGCAGCTTTCGACAGGGGGAACCGCAAGAGACCCAGTACTTC	CASSFRQGEPQETQYF
.	13	TRBD1	TRBJ2-7	TRBV29-1	TGCAGCGCCCAGGGACAGGGCTTTTACGAGCAGTACTTC	CSAQGQGFYEQYF
.	17	TRBD2	TRBJ2-3	TRBV27	TGTGCCAGCACCCACCGAGTAGCGGGAGGCCCTTGGGATACGCAGTATTTT	CASTHRVAGGPWDTQYF
.	19	TRBD2	TRBJ2-7	TRBV19	TGTGCCAGTAGTATGGGACCGGGACTAGCGGGAAAGCGGGGTTACGAGCAGTACTTC	CASSMGPGLAGKRGYEQYF
.	11	.	TRBJ1-5	TRBV6-1	TGTGCCAGCAGTTTCGATCAGCCCCAGCATTTT	CASSFDQPQHF
.	17	.	TRBJ1-2	TRBV15	TGTGCCACCAGCAGAGTTGCTTCGGACATCTCTAACTATGGCTACACCTTC	CATSRVASDISNYGYTF
.	13	.	TRBJ2-1	TRBV25-1	TGTGCCAGCAGTGAAGGGACACAAGTTTCGCAGTTCTTC	CASSEGTQVSQFF
.	13	.	TRBJ1-1	TRBV11-3	TGTGCCAGCAGCTTAGCTCAGGGATATGAAGCTTTCTTT	CASSLAQGYEAFF